These T cell receptor beta chains were read from a single sample in a study of T cells after yellow fever vaccination. TCRdb fed the 5' RACE reads into MiXCR, producing one record per CDR3 protein. Here the sample spans 180,000 or so distinct CDR3 sequences, roughly 11% being singletons. The material sequenced was CD8+ T cells sorted from PBMCs, taken 15 days after the yellow fever booster vaccination. Receptors were obtained from a man younger than 30 who received the YFV17D yellow fever vaccine. CDR3s include the opening cysteine and the closing phenylalanine or tryptophan. The order of the fields is V gene, D gene, J gene, clone size, CDR3 DNA, CDR3 protein. D genes are given only for firm matches. Clone size is given for some rows only: seen once, a few or many times, or a class if the clone is expanded.

TRBV4-2	.	TRBJ1-1	many	TGTGCCAGCAGCCAAGAGACGGGACGGTCAGAAGCTTTCTTT	CASSQETGRSEAFF
TRBV6-6	.	TRBJ1-6	few	TGTGCCAGCAGTTTACGCTCAAATTCACCCCTCCACTTT	CASSLRSNSPLHF
TRBV6-1	.	TRBJ2-1	many	TGTGCCAGCAGTGAAGCCCCGAGGGGGTACAATGAGCAGTTCTTC	CASSEAPRGYNEQFF
TRBV5-1	.	TRBJ1-1	.	TGCGCCAGCAGCTTCGGGTTAGGGACTGAAGCTTTCTTT	CASSFGLGTEAFF
TRBV4-1	.	TRBJ1-2	.	TGCGCCAGCAGCCAAGAGAGTCTCGAGAATGGCTACACCTTC	CASSQESLENGYTF
TRBV6-6	TRBD1	TRBJ1-2	few	TGTGCCAGCAGTTACTCAGGGCCCCAACAGGGGTTGTATGGCTACACCTTC	CASSYSGPQQGLYGYTF
TRBV6-5	.	TRBJ2-2	.	TGTGCCAGCAGTTACTCCCGCACCGGGGAGCTGTTTTTT	CASSYSRTGELFF
TRBV12-3/TRBV12-4	TRBD2	TRBJ2-3	.	TGTGCCAGCAGTCCCGTGTATGAGCGGGGGGACGGCACAGATACGCAGTATTTT	CASSPVYERGDGTDTQYF
TRBV4-2	.	TRBJ2-3	few	TGTGCCAGCAGCCCCGGCCTTACTACAGATACGCAGTATTTT	CASSPGLTTDTQYF
TRBV6-5	.	TRBJ2-5	few	TGTGCCAGCAGTTACTCGTGGACACCCCAAGAGACCCAGTACTTC	CASSYSWTPQETQYF
TRBV4-3	TRBD2	TRBJ2-1	.	TGCGCCAGCAGCCAAGGCGAGAGCGGGGGGCCCTCCTACAATGAGCAGTTCTTC	CASSQGESGGPSYNEQFF
TRBV12-3/TRBV12-4	.	TRBJ1-2	.	TGTGCCAGCAGTTTTTCGGAGCTAGAACAGACCTATGGCTACACCTTC	CASSFSELEQTYGYTF
TRBV7-8	.	TRBJ2-3	few	TGTGCCAGCAGCCCAAGAATAGGTACGCAGTATTTT	CASSPRIGTQYF
TRBV15	.	TRBJ2-1	few	TGTGCCACTTCGGCGGGGGCCGGGTACAATGAGCAGTTCTTC	CATSAGAGYNEQFF
TRBV11-1	TRBD1	TRBJ2-2	.	TGTGCCAGCAGCTCAAGGACAGGGGCCACCGGGGAGCTGTTTTTT	CASSSRTGATGELFF
TRBV11-2	.	TRBJ2-1	.	TGTGCCAGCAGCCCAACCGGGTCCTTTAGTGAGCAGTTCTTC	CASSPTGSFSEQFF
TRBV7-2	TRBD1	TRBJ1-1	few	TGTGCCAGCAGCTTAGAAGGGGGCCCGGGAACTGAAGCTTTCTTT	CASSLEGGPGTEAFF
TRBV9	TRBD1	TRBJ2-3	few	TGTGCCAGCAGCGTCAGGACAGGGGGAGGCACAGATACGCAGTATTTT	CASSVRTGGGTDTQYF
TRBV7-9	TRBD1	TRBJ2-1	few	TGTGCCAGCAGCGCCCCGGGACAGGGGGTCAGTGAGCAGTTCTTC	CASSAPGQGVSEQFF
TRBV27	.	TRBJ1-2	.	TGTGCCAGCAGGGATCAGGGGTTGAACTATGGCTACACCTTC	CASRDQGLNYGYTF
TRBV10-2	.	TRBJ2-2	many	TGCGCCAGCAGTGATTATGGACTCCTGAGAACCGGGGAGCTGTTTTTT	CASSDYGLLRTGELFF
TRBV18	.	TRBJ1-1	few	TGTGCCAGCTCACCAGGGTTGGGTGTGAACACTGAAGCTTTCTTT	CASSPGLGVNTEAFF
TRBV7-9	.	TRBJ2-1	few	TGTGCCAGCAGGGACCCCGACAGGAGCTCCTACAATGAGCAGTTCTTC	CASRDPDRSSYNEQFF
TRBV12-3/TRBV12-4	.	TRBJ2-1	.	TGTGCCAGCAGTTTCCTAGGCCCCCATGAGCAGTTCTTC	CASSFLGPHEQFF
TRBV4-3	TRBD1	TRBJ1-2	few	TGCGCCAGCAGCCAGAGGACAGGGGGCGCCGGCTACACCTTC	CASSQRTGGAGYTF
TRBV7-2	TRBD1	TRBJ2-3	few	TGTGCCAGCAGCCCGGACAGGAACACAGATACGCAGTATTTT	CASSPDRNTDTQYF
TRBV3-1	.	TRBJ2-5	many	TGTGCCAGCAGCCAAGATCTATTAGGGCCCACCCCAGGAGAGACCCAGTACTTC	CASSQDLLGPTPGETQYF
TRBV5-1	.	TRBJ1-6	.	TGCGCCAGCAGCTTGGCCAGAGAGAATTCACCCCTCCACTTT	CASSLARENSPLHF
TRBV4-3	TRBD1	TRBJ1-2	.	TGCGCCAGCAGCCAAGATCCCGACAGGGTATATGGCTACACCTTC	CASSQDPDRVYGYTF